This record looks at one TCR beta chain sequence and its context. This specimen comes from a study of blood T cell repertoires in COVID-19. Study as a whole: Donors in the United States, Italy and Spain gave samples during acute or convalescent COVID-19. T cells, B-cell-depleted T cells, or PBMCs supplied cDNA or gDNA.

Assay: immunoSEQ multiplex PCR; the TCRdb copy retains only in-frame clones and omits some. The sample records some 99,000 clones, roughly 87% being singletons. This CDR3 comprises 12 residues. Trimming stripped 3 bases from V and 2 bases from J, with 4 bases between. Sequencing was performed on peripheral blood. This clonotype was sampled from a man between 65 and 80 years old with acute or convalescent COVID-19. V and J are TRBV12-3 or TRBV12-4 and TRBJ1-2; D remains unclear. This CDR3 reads CASSLQNYGYTF. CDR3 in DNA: TGTGCCAGCAGTTTGCAGAACTATGGCTACACCTTC.